Below, 8 T cell receptor beta chains from the same sample are listed, as sequenced in a study of CD8+ T cells in alopecia areata. Reverse transcription of extracted RNA yielded cDNA, which provided the sequencing template. Some clones are missing from TCRdb's copy, which holds only in-frame ones; the method was immunoSEQ multiplex PCR. The repertoire includes about 160,000 clones, approximately 50% of them detected once, and 6.5% to 7.5% sits in the top ten. The sequencing sample was made of CD4+ T cells sorted from blood. The receptors come from a human donor with alopecia areata.

V usage is TRBV18 and J usage is TRBJ1-5, with 7 bases lining up with TRBD1. V lost 0 bases and J lost 0; bases outside the gene matches: 2. Germline V gene lookup returns CDR1 KGHSH and CDR2 LQKENI. The CDR3 covers 16 residues. The chain's CDR3 is CASSPPGQNSNQPQHF. DNA for the CDR3: TGTGCCAGCTCACCACCGGGACAGAATAGCAATCAGCCCCAGCATTTT.

The V gene is TRBV6-6, the J gene TRBJ2-3; the D is unclear. Germline V gives CDR1 MNHNY, CDR2 SVGAGI (reference sequence). This CDR3 has 12 amino acids. V gave up 2 bases and J gave up 6 bases, with 6 bases separating them. The chain's CDR3 is CASSYPSDTQYF. CDR3 DNA: TGTGCCAGCAGTTACCCCTCGGATACGCAGTATTTT.

This clone was observed a handful of times. The chain couples TRBV7-2 to TRBJ1-4; D uncertain. From germline, CDR1 is SGHTA and CDR2 FQGNSA. This CDR3 is built from 15 residues. The germline V and J ends were trimmed by 2 bases and 5 bases, with 12 bases remaining between them. In nucleotides, the CDR3 is TGTGCCAGCAGCTTAAACCTTCTGGGGAATGAAAAACTGTTTTTT. Translation gives CASSLNLLGNEKLFF.

The chain links TRBV27 to TRBJ2-1; TRBD1 aligns across 7 bases. The V and J ends lost 7 bases and 1 base, in that order; junction bases with no gene match: 7. The CDR3 has 15 residues. CDR1 and CDR2 from the germline V gene are MNHEY and SMNVEV (reference sequence). The CDR3 loop is CASTYRGWSYNEQFF. CDR3 in DNA: TGTGCCAGCACCTACAGGGGTTGGTCCTACAATGAGCAGTTCTTC.

This clone was seen more than once but under ten times. The chain links TRBV28 to TRBJ2-3; 8 nucleotides align to TRBD2. The junction had 15 bases not matched to a gene; V was cut back by 7 bases and J by 15 bases. The CDR3 sequence is 13 residues long. Germline V gives CDR1 MDHEN, CDR2 SYDVKM. The chain's CDR3 is CASTTSGGGSYYF. The DNA for the CDR3 is TGTGCCAGCACCACCTCGGGGGGGGGAAGTTATTATTTT. Full variable domain (outside the CDR3, taken from reference TRBV28 and TRBJ2-3): DVKVTQSSRYLVKRTGEKVFLECVQDMDHENMFWYRQDPGLGLRLIYFSYDVKMKEKGDIPEGYSVSREKKERFSLILESASTNQTSMYLCASTTSGGGSYYFGPGTRLTVL.

This clone was found once. V usage is TRBV27 and J usage is TRBJ1-1; D not certain. This CDR3 contains 14 residues. Germline values: CDR1 MNHEY, CDR2 SMNVEV (reference sequence). V lost 5 bases and J lost 1, with 11 bases in between. The CDR3, as DNA: TGTGCCAGCAGTCTCCGTGGACCGAACACTGAAGCTTTCTTT. Protein sequence: CASSLRGPNTEAFF.

This chain joins TRBV25-1 and TRBJ2-3, with 8 nucleotides matching TRBD2. This CDR3 region has 14 residues. Looked up from germline, CDR1 is MGHDK and CDR2 is SYGVNS. With 5 bases clipped from V and 1 base from J, the junction kept 2 bases outside the gene matches. CDR3 sequence (DNA): TGTGCCAGCAGTAATAGCGGGGGCACAGATACGCAGTATTTT. Residues: CASSNSGGTDTQYF.

The V call is TRBV29-1, the J call TRBJ2-1, with D unclear. The CDR3 runs to 12 residues. The germline CDR1 and CDR2 sequences are SQVTM and ANQGSEA. V was cut by 4 bases and J by 8 bases, with 12 bases left in between. This CDR3 is CSVVPQTHEQFF. CDR3 coding DNA: TGCAGCGTTGTTCCACAGACCCATGAGCAGTTCTTC.